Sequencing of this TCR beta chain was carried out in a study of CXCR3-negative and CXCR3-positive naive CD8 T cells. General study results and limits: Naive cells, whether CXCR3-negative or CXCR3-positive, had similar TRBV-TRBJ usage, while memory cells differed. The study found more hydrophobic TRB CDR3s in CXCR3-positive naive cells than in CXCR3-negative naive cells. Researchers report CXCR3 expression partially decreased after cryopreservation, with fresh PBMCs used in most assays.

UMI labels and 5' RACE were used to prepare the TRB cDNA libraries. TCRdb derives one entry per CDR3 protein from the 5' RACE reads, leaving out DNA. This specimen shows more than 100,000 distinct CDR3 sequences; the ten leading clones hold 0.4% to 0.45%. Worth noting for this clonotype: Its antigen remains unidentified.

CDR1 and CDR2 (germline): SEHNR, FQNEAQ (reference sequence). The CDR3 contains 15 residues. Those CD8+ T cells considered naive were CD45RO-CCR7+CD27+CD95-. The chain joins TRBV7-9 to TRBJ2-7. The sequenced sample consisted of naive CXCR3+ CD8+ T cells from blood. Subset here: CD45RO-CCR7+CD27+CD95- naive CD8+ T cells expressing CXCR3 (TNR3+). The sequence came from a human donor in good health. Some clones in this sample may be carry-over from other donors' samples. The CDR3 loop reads CASSLAIINSYEQYF.